This section outlines one TCR beta chain sequence together with its context. Its antigen remains undetermined. No clone much larger than this one lies a single base away; base qualities are absent. The data belong to a study of T cells in Graves' hyperthyroidism and ophthalmopathy (dated by TCRdb to between 2017 and 2020). Regarding the complete study: Peripheral blood was collected at initial diagnosis, before any treatment. To identify TCR V-J signatures that set the groups apart, the researchers used a discovery cohort of about a hundred patients, made up of 43 with Graves' ophthalmopathy and 57 with stable Graves' hyperthyroidism. Whether ophthalmopathy could be predicted prospectively was tested in an independent validation cohort made up of fewer than 20 hyperthyroidism patients plus 17 patients who later progressed to ophthalmopathy. The 100 or so discovery patients were divided at random into training and test sets in a 7:3 ratio. In addition, the study compared T-cell repertoires in thyroid tissue and in blood from six Graves' hyperthyroidism patients. Following sampling, methimazole starting at 30 mg daily was given to hyperthyroidism patients, and high-dose intravenous methylprednisolone was given to ophthalmopathy patients. The paper describes TCR Vbeta CDR3 sequencing of around 140 peripheral blood samples, made up of under 50 ophthalmopathy patients, around 78 hyperthyroidism patients and 17 progressor patients.

The TCR beta CDR3 regions were amplified from the RNA transcripts. A first-round RT-PCR of the TCR CDR3 used the HTBI primer set with the Qiagen OneStep RT-PCR kit. Libraries were constructed in a second round of multiplex PCR, after which size selection and purification were carried out. Libraries were sequenced paired-end with 100 bp reads on an Illumina HiSeq2000. Regarding the original processing steps: Raw data were processed with SOAPnuke, discarding reads with adapters, uncalled bases, mean Phred below 15, or no exact constant-primer or identifier match. COPE v1.2.5 was used to merge high-quality paired reads, and clonotypes were defined as unique nucleotide sequences. MiTCR v1.1 was used to align the clonotypes against IMGT TRBV, TRBD and TRBJ reference segments. Only V-J combinations with frequency above 0.0001, covering roughly 99% of repertoires, were analysed. The TCS score was defined as F50 (clonal expansion) divided by E x V (chaos), with BLOSUM62-based TCRdist calculated between CDR3 peptides within each V-J. Welch's t-statistics and random forest reduced 450 to 600 V-J features to roughly 13, which were used in a naive Bayes classifier (R e1071). TCRdb ran its own pipeline on the public reads, namely fastp trimming at Q25 and MiXCR clone calling, and kept in-frame beta chains. Records with the same CDR3 protein are collapsed into one entry carrying the most frequent genes and DNA. TCRdb assigned the V and J calls; the authors' analysis was not used. The sample data list a few hundred thousand distinct CDR3 sequences, and roughly a sixth of these were observed just once. Of the sample, approximately 30% falls within the top ten clones.

Ophthalmopathy patients had moderately to severely active disease, with a Clinical Activity Score of 3 or more, a NOSPECS grade of 4 or more, and a disease duration of less than 3 months. The study excluded patients with uncontrolled infections, other autoimmune diseases, pregnancy or lactation. Diagnoses were established on the basis of clinical symptoms, serum thyroxine and TRAb, thyroid ultrasound, and orbital computed tomography. Ficoll-Paque density gradient centrifugation was used to isolate PBMCs from about 10 ml of fresh peripheral blood. Trizol reagent was used to extract total RNA, and RNA quality was then checked on an Agilent 2100 Bioanalyzer. The CDR3 goes from the cysteine to the phenylalanine over 13 residues. Kept here is only the CDR3 DNA, which spans 39 bases and is read in frame from base 1. For CDR1 and CDR2, the germline V gene (reference sequence) lists DFQATT and SNEGSKA. The V end gives up 3 bases and the J end 3 bases, leaving 2 bases in the junction not matched to a gene.

Findings and caveats that apply to the study as a whole: In validation, the model predicted progression to ophthalmopathy a median of approximately 6.6 months before onset, with about 64% sensitivity and about 72% specificity. No statistical method was used to set the sample size in advance, and investigators knew the group allocation. A model built on a 13 V-J signature distinguished ophthalmopathy from stable hyperthyroidism, reaching around 87% sensitivity and around 81% specificity in cross-validation and 80%/75% in testing. Most expanded thyroid clonotypes (frequency above 0.001) were also found in blood, which suggests that blood repertoires may mirror thyroid immune responses.

The rearrangement combines TRBV20-1 with TRBJ2-7, and 10 junction bases match TRBD2. The sequenced sample consisted of blood. The TCR sequence derives from a woman aged 25-40 years with Graves' ophthalmopathy. The CDR3 in this case is CSARLAGVYEQYF. The sequence in DNA is TGCAGTGCTAGGCTAGCGGGAGTCTACGAGCAGTACTTC.